This record looks at one TCR beta chain sequence and its context. Its antigen is as yet unknown. In the PCR, 60 Vbeta and 13 Jbeta primers were used. Assay: immunoSEQ multiplex PCR; the TCRdb copy retains only in-frame clones and omits some. Among approximately 190,000 clones listed, 81% were seen once. This sample was taken from a study of cytomegalovirus exposure and HLA in healthy donors. CDR3 length: 16 residues. Germline V gene lookup returns CDR1 SGHAT and CDR2 FQNNGV. V shed 5 bases, J shed 2 bases, and the junction held 12 bases outside the gene matches. Study conclusions and caveats: Clonal expansion, a later analysis showed, was greater in HLA-associated TCR beta chains than in equally common others. Using the classifier, cytomegalovirus status was reportedly diagnosed with high specificity and sensitivity. It was only CMV serostatus that was available as immune exposure information.

The chain has TRBV11-2 and TRBJ2-7; the match to TRBD2 covers 7 bases. Sequencing was performed on PBMCs. This clonotype originated in a man aged 50-59 years in good health and CMV-seronegative. The DNA for the CDR3 is TGTGCCAGCAGCCCCCGCGGGAGACGGCAGACCTACGAGCAGTACTTC. Protein sequence: CASSPRGRRQTYEQYF. Combining the CDR3 with reference TRBV11-2 and TRBJ2-7 gives the whole variable domain EAGVAQSPRYKIIEKRQSVAFWCNPISGHATLYWYQQILGQGPKLLIQFQNNGVVDDSQLPKDRFSAERLKGVDSTLKIQPAKLEDSAVYLCASSPRGRRQTYEQYFGPGTRLTVT.